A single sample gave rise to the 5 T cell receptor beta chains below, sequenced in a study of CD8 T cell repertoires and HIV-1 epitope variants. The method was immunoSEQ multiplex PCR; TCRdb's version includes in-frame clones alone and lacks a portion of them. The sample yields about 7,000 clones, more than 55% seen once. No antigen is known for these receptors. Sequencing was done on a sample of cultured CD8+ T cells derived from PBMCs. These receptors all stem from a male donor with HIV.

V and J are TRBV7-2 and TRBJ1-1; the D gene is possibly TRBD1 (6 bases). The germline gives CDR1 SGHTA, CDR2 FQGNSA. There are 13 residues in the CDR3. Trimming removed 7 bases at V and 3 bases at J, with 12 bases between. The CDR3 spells CASKNRAHTEAFF. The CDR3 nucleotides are TGTGCCAGCAAGAACAGGGCTCACACTGAAGCTTTCTTT.

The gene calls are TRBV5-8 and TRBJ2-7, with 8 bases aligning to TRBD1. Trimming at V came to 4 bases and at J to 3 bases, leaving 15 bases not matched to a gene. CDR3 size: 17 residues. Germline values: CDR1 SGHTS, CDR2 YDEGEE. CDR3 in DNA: TGTGCCAGCAGCCCTTACGATCCGGACAGGGAATACTACGAGCAGTACTTC. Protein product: CASSPYDPDREYYEQYF.

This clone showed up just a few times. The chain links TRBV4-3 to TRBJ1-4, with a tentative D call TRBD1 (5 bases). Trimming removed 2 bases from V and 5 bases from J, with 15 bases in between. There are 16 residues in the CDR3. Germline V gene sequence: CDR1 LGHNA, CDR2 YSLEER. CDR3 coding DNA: TGCGCCAGCAGCCAATTCCTCGGGGCAGAGAATGAAAAACTGTTTTTT. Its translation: CASSQFLGAENEKLFF.

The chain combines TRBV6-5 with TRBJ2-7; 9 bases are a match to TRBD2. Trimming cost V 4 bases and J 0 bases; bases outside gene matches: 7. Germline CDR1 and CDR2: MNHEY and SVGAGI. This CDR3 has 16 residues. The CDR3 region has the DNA TGTGCCAGCAGTTCTACGATTAGCGGGAGCTCCTACGAGCAGTACTTC. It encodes CASSSTISGSSYEQYF.

CDR3 nucleotides: TGTGCCAGCAGCTTAAATCAGGGGAGCACCGGGGAGCTGTTTTTT. The encoded protein is CASSLNQGSTGELFF. The chain joins TRBV7-3 to TRBJ2-2; D may be TRBD1 (6 bases). CDR3 size: 15 residues. Trimming removed 1 base from V and 4 bases from J, with 10 bases in between. The germline V gene encodes CDR1 SGHTA and CDR2 FQGTGA.